This T cell receptor beta chain derives from a study of T cell responses to AZD1222 COVID-19 vaccine. Trimming pared 2 bases from V and 5 bases from J, leaving 21 bases between. Germline CDR1 MGHRA, CDR2 YSYEKL. This CDR3 has 18 amino acids. Clones were read by immunoSEQ multiplex PCR, and TCRdb kept only the in-frame ones, dropping some. Of approximately 90,000 clones detected, roughly nine tenths appear once; the ten largest clones hold about 7.5%. Source: peripheral blood, taken on day 0 of AZD1222 vaccination. The gene calls are TRBV4-1 and TRBJ1-4; D remains ambiguous. This receptor was taken from an adult in good health. The CDR3 bases are TGCGCCAGCAGCCAATCTACGACAACGGGTTCTGAAAATGAAAAACTGTTTTTT. Protein sequence: CASSQSTTTGSENEKLFF.